This entry features one T cell receptor (beta chain) sequence. Its specificity is not known. Germline V CDR1 and CDR2: SGHTS, YDEGEE. The CDR3 runs to 16 residues. Trimming at V came to 4 bases and at J to 6 bases, leaving 12 bases not matched to a gene. The data were taken from a study of T cell responses to AZD1222 COVID-19 vaccine. Study results and limitations: Clonal diversity may have been underestimated in mostly white British donors. Two doses of AZD1222 preceded a rise in Spike-specific TCR breadth and depth. Baseline seropositivity characterized only six or seven AZD1222 recipients.

The data were produced by immunoSEQ multiplex PCR, yet TCRdb's version contains in-frame clones alone and is incomplete. The sample has about 140,000 clones, 80% to 95% seen once. Specimen: peripheral blood, collected on day 0 of AZD1222 vaccination. The V call is TRBV5-8, the J call TRBJ1-1; 10 bases match TRBD1. The receptor was isolated from an adult in good health. The CDR3 loop reads CASSTGTGAGGAEAFF. In DNA, the CDR3 is TGTGCCAGCAGCACAGGGACAGGGGCCGGTGGAGCTGAAGCTTTCTTT.